This paragraph covers one T cell receptor beta chain sequence. The antigen remains undetermined. The sample originates from a study of blood T cells in healthy people across ages. Per sample, no less than 6 micrograms of total RNA were extracted. The study, taken as a whole, reports: Lack of knowledge of donor CMV status possibly confounded expanded clonotype changes.

Using a J-beta primer mix together with a sample-barcoded 5' primer, a second PCR was run for 7 to 11 cycles. There were at least 2.5 million CDR3-containing paired-end reads obtained from each sample. From the 5' RACE reads, TCRdb called clonotypes with MiXCR, one entry per CDR3 protein. Among hundreds of thousands of distinct CDR3 sequences listed, over 20% were seen once. V lost 4 bases and J 4 bases, leaving 11 bases between the germline ends. The CDR3 is 13 amino acids. Germline values: CDR1 MDHEN, CDR2 SYDVKM. This TCR came from a man aged 70-80 years in good health. The specimen sequenced was blood. The chain joins TRBV28 to TRBJ2-7; tentative D call: TRBD1 (6 bases). CDR3 amino acids: CASSSEQGYEQYF. Here the CDR3 DNA reads TGTGCCAGCAGTTCCGAACAGGGATACGAGCAGTACTTC.